This T cell receptor beta chain was captured by sequencing in a study of control samples from healthy donors and cancer patients. CDR1 is SGHTA and CDR2 is FQGNSA in the germline V gene. The V and J ends lost 5 bases and 2 bases respectively, with 15 bases between them. The CDR3 is 15 residues long. Here immunoSEQ multiplex PCR was the method, and the copy in TCRdb shows in-frame clones only, minus some. The table shows approximately 86,000 clones, with under 90% occurring only once. The J gene is TRBJ1-2, the V gene TRBV7-2; a weak D match, TRBD1 (6 bases). The source of this sequence is a woman in her thirties or forties in good health. The sequenced sample was blood. CDR3 protein: CASSSYITGNYGYTF. The CDR3, as DNA: TGTGCCAGCAGCAGTTATATCACAGGGAACTATGGCTACACCTTC.